The next 30 T cell receptor beta chains were all read from a single sample in a study of T cells in Graves' hyperthyroidism and ophthalmopathy. Amplified regions were TCR beta CDR3 sequences from RNA transcripts. First-round RT-PCR of the TCR CDR3 relied on the HTBI primer set. TCRdb processed the multiplex PCR reads anew with MiXCR; each CDR3 protein has one entry. The table shows 500,000 to 650,000 distinct CDR3 sequences, with about 14% occurring only once. Sequenced: blood. Receptors originate from a woman in her fifties or sixties with Graves' ophthalmopathy.

In this sample, this clonotype turned up many times. The CDR3 here is CASSPFDRGGNEKLFF. CDR3 nucleotides: TGTGCCAGCAGTCCCTTCGACAGGGGGGGTAATGAAAAACTGTTTTTT. This sequence joins TRBV28 and TRBJ1-4; 9 nucleotides line up with TRBD1. This CDR3 region has 16 residues. V shed 5 bases, J shed 4 bases, and the junction held 8 bases outside the gene matches. Germline V gives CDR1 MDHEN, CDR2 SYDVKM.

As concerns this clonotype: This clone may be a read error of a much larger clone one base away. The gene calls are TRBV28 and TRBJ1-6, with TRBD1 matching over 8 bases. Germline values: CDR1 MDHEN, CDR2 SYDVKM. The CDR3 spans 15 residues. The CDR3 nucleotides are TGTGCCAGCAGTTTACGGGACAGGCGGAATTCACCCCCCCACTTT. Protein: CASSLRDRRNSPPHF. The full variable domain, with the rest looked up from reference TRBV28 and TRBJ1-6, is DVKVTQSSRYLVKRTGEKVFLECVQDMDHENMFWYRQDPGLGLRLIYFSYDVKMKEKGDIPEGYSVSREKKERFSLILESASTNQTSMYLCASSLRDRRNSPPHFGNGTRLTVT.

This clonotype was found many times. The chain recombines TRBV27 with TRBJ1-1; 7 nucleotides line up with TRBD1. The CDR3 is made up of 16 amino acids. The germline V gene encodes CDR1 MNHEY and CDR2 SMNVEV (reference sequence). V trimming: 5 bases; J trimming: 2 bases; junction bases outside the gene matches: 11. CDR3: CASSPQGLLRNTEAFF. The CDR3 nucleotides are TGTGCCAGCAGTCCACAGGGGCTCCTACGTAACACTGAAGCTTTCTTT.

This clonotype was counted only a few times. DNA of the CDR3: TGTGCCAGCAAGGGTCTGGTCAAATGGGACGAGCAGTACTTC. Its protein is CASKGLVKWDEQYF. J is TRBJ2-7 and V is TRBV27, with D unresolved. The CDR3 has 14 residues. V was trimmed by 7 bases and J by 5 bases, leaving 18 bases between them. Germline V lookup: CDR1 MNHEY, CDR2 SMNVEV (reference sequence).

This clonotype came up many times. The rearrangement uses TRBV10-1 and TRBJ2-1; 12 bases align to TRBD2. This CDR3 spans 15 amino acids. Trimming removed 6 bases from V and 4 bases from J; junction bases left unmatched: 4. Germline V gives CDR1 WNHNN, CDR2 SYGVQD (reference sequence). DNA of the CDR3: TGCGCCAGCAGCAGGACTAGCGGGAAATACAATGAGCAGTTCTTC. It encodes CASSRTSGKYNEQFF.

This clonotype was recorded only once. A much larger clone is a single base away; this may be a read error. The CDR3 protein is CASSYGQVRYSGGELLF. Here the CDR3 DNA reads TGTGCCAGCAGTTACGGGCAGGTCAGGTACTCGGGCGGGGAGCTGCTTTTT. The V and J genes are TRBV6-2 or TRBV6-3 and TRBJ2-2, with D possibly being TRBD2 (6 bases). The germline V gene encodes CDR1 MNHEY and CDR2 SVGEGT. This CDR3 region has 17 residues.

This clonotype was seen ten or more times. This chain joins TRBV12-3 or TRBV12-4 and TRBJ2-1, with a weak D call TRBD2 (6 bases). The CDR3 extends over 16 amino acids. V was cut by 6 bases and J by 4 bases, with 19 bases left in between. The CDR3 DNA reads as TGTGCCAGCAGGCCGACCGGGACTGCTCAATACAATGAGCAGTTCTTC. It translates to CASRPTGTAQYNEQFF.

This clonotype was recorded at least ten times. The V gene is TRBV7-3, the J gene TRBJ2-1; 10 bases map to TRBD2. The CDR3 consists of 17 residues. The V and J ends lost 1 base and 1 base, in that order; junction bases with no gene match: 4. Germline loops: CDR1 SGHTA, CDR2 FQGTGA. CDR3 residues: CASSLNPGLASYNEQFF. DNA of the CDR3: TGTGCCAGCAGCTTAAACCCGGGACTAGCGTCCTACAATGAGCAGTTCTTC.

Only a few counts were recorded for this clonotype. V usage is TRBV6-2 or TRBV6-3 and J usage is TRBJ2-1; tentatively, D is TRBD1 (6 bases). CDR3 length equals 14 residues. The ends were cut back, 2 bases at V and 7 bases at J, with 12 bases in the middle. CDR1 is MNHEY and CDR2 is SVGEGT in the germline V gene. In DNA form, the CDR3 reads TGTGCCAGCAGTTACCCCTCGAGGGGGAATGAGCAGTTCTTC. It encodes CASSYPSRGNEQFF.

This chain links TRBV12-3 or TRBV12-4 with TRBJ1-2; D might be TRBD1 (5 bases). The V gene lost 4 bases and the J gene lost 4 bases, with 16 bases spanning the gap. This CDR3 comprises 15 residues. CDR3 bases: TGTGCCAGCAGTTCATCGGTGGGGGGGATCTATGGCTACACCTTC. This codes for CASSSSVGGIYGYTF.

This clonotype has a handful of counts. A much larger clone lies a single base off, so this may be a read error. The chain links TRBV30 to TRBJ2-1, with unresolved D. Germline V gives CDR1 GTSNPN, CDR2 SVGIG (reference sequence). This CDR3 contains 12 residues. In DNA, the CDR3 is TGTGCCTGGAGTGTACTACAGTATGAGCAGTCCTTC. Its protein is CAWSVLQYEQSF.

This clonotype was found once. V is TRBV6-4 and J is TRBJ2-3; no definite D call. The V end was cut by 0 bases, the J end by 1 base, with 8 bases between. From germline, CDR1 is MRHNA and CDR2 SNTAGT. This CDR3 spans 15 amino acids. The CDR3 reads CASSDSGGGTDTQYF. CDR3 in DNA: TGTGCCAGCAGTGACTCGGGTGGTGGCACAGATACGCAGTATTTT.

This clonotype was seen more than once but under ten times. The chain employs TRBV14 and TRBJ2-1; unclear D gene. Germline values: CDR1 SGHDN, CDR2 FVKESK. V lost 2 bases, J lost 5 bases, and 10 bases lay in between. The CDR3 has 14 amino acids. The chain's CDR3 is CASSQTQDHNEQFF. DNA for the CDR3: TGTGCCAGCAGCCAAACTCAGGACCACAATGAGCAGTTCTTC.

This clonotype has at least ten counts. The chain has TRBV28 and TRBJ2-1; 12 bases agree with TRBD2. The CDR3 covers 17 residues. Germline V lookup: CDR1 MDHEN, CDR2 SYDVKM. Trimming took 6 bases from V and 6 from J; bases not matched to a gene: 12. The CDR3 sequence: CASRPIRLAGEGNEQFF. Written as DNA, the CDR3 is TGTGCCAGCAGGCCAATAAGACTAGCGGGAGAGGGCAATGAGCAGTTCTTC. The full variable domain, its missing parts supplied by reference TRBV28 and TRBJ2-1, is DVKVTQSSRYLVKRTGEKVFLECVQDMDHENMFWYRQDPGLGLRLIYFSYDVKMKEKGDIPEGYSVSREKKERFSLILESASTNQTSMYLCASRPIRLAGEGNEQFFGPGTRLTVL.

This chain links TRBV28 with TRBJ1-1, with D tentatively TRBD1 (5 bases). The germline gives CDR1 MDHEN, CDR2 SYDVKM. Trimming took 3 bases from V and 0 from J, leaving 11 bases between them. The CDR3 consists of 15 residues. CDR3: CASSFGGVMNTEAFF. In DNA form, the CDR3 reads TGTGCCAGCAGTTTTGGGGGGGTGATGAACACTGAAGCTTTCTTT. Based on the CDR3 plus reference TRBV28 and TRBJ1-1, the full variable domain is DVKVTQSSRYLVKRTGEKVFLECVQDMDHENMFWYRQDPGLGLRLIYFSYDVKMKEKGDIPEGYSVSREKKERFSLILESASTNQTSMYLCASSFGGVMNTEAFFGQGTRLTVV.

This clonotype was seen ten or more times. This chain joins TRBV28 and TRBJ1-1, with 7 bases matching TRBD1. The germline CDR1 and CDR2 sequences are MDHEN and SYDVKM. J lost 4 bases, V lost 5 bases, and 10 bases had no gene match. This CDR3 is 15 amino acids long. CDR3 nucleotide sequence: TGTGCCAGCAGTGGGGCAGGGGGAATGGGCACTGAAGCTTTCTTT. Translating gives CASSGAGGMGTEAFF. Combining the CDR3 with reference TRBV28 and TRBJ1-1 gives the whole variable domain DVKVTQSSRYLVKRTGEKVFLECVQDMDHENMFWYRQDPGLGLRLIYFSYDVKMKEKGDIPEGYSVSREKKERFSLILESASTNQTSMYLCASSGAGGMGTEAFFGQGTRLTVV.

This clonotype was seen at least ten times. V usage is TRBV28 and J usage is TRBJ2-7; 7 bases line up with TRBD2. This CDR3 region has 14 residues. Germline lookup yields CDR1 MDHEN and CDR2 SYDVKM. J was trimmed by 0 bases and V by 8 bases; bases with no gene match: 7. The CDR3 here is CASGTLAGSYEQYF. In DNA, the CDR3 is TGTGCCAGCGGAACATTAGCGGGCTCCTACGAGCAGTACTTC.

The chain is built from TRBV13 and TRBJ2-1, with 15 bases identical to TRBD2. From germline, CDR1 is PRHDT and CDR2 FYEKMQ (reference sequence). The trim removed 5 bases at V and 3 bases at J, leaving 5 bases unmatched. The CDR3 runs 17 residues. CDR3 nucleotides: TGTGCCAGCAGCACGCAGGGACTAGCGGGAGGCTACAATGAGCAGTTCTTC. Its translation is CASSTQGLAGGYNEQFF. Full variable domain (outside the CDR3, taken from reference TRBV13 and TRBJ2-1): AAGVIQSPRHLIKEKRETATLKCYPIPRHDTVYWYQQGPGQDPQFLISFYEKMQSDKGSIPDRFSAQQFSDYHSELNMSSLELGDSALYFCASSTQGLAGGYNEQFFGPGTRLTVL.

This clonotype was recorded many times. V usage is TRBV12-3 or TRBV12-4 and J usage is TRBJ2-1; D not resolved. V lost 3 bases, J lost 2 bases, and 11 bases lay in between. There are 15 residues in the CDR3. The DNA of the CDR3 is TGTGCCAGCAGTTTTAGTATGAGACCCTACAATGAGCAGTTCTTC. As protein: CASSFSMRPYNEQFF.

This clonotype was seen many times. V gene TRBV12-3 or TRBV12-4 combines with J gene TRBJ2-1, with D tentatively TRBD1 (5 bases). V was clipped by 4 bases and J by 7 bases, with 11 bases between them. There are 13 residues in the CDR3. The CDR3 here is CASSSQGINEQFF. In DNA form, the CDR3 reads TGTGCCAGCAGTTCTCAGGGAATAAATGAGCAGTTCTTC.

This clonotype was seen at least ten times. The genes are TRBV2 and TRBJ1-6, with unresolved D. The CDR3 is 15 residues long. V was clipped by 2 bases and J by 7 bases, with 12 bases between them. Germline V lookup: CDR1 SNHLY, CDR2 FYNNEI. The CDR3, as DNA: TGTGCCAGCAGTGAAACAGACGACCCAAATTCACCCCTCCACTTT. This sequence encodes CASSETDDPNSPLHF.

This clonotype was seen many times. The gene calls are TRBV28 and TRBJ2-3; the D gene is possibly TRBD2 (6 bases). The germline CDR1 and CDR2 sequences are MDHEN and SYDVKM. The CDR3 consists of 14 residues. Trimming took 3 bases from V and 3 from J, leaving 10 bases between them. The DNA of the CDR3 is TGTGCCAGCAGTTTTCTCGGGGGTACAGATACGCAGTATTTT. Protein sequence: CASSFLGGTDTQYF.

The chain links TRBV6-6 to TRBJ2-2; TRBD1 is a possible D gene (5 bases). Trimming took off 2 bases at V and 2 bases at J, with 12 bases between the two ends. The CDR3 contains 16 residues. Germline V CDR1 and CDR2: MNHNY, SVGAGI (reference sequence). The CDR3 sequence: CASSYPTQGNTGELFF. Written as DNA, the CDR3 is TGTGCCAGCAGTTACCCCACTCAGGGTAACACCGGGGAGCTGTTTTTT.

This clonotype was seen many times. The chain joins TRBV5-1 to TRBJ1-3; D ambiguous. The germline CDR1 and CDR2 sequences are SGHRS and YFSETQ. The CDR3 is 15 residues long. Deletions cut 4 bases from V and 2 bases from J, with 13 bases between. CDR3 residues: CASSQGWGTGNTIYF. The CDR3 coding sequence is TGCGCCAGCAGCCAAGGATGGGGTACTGGAAACACCATATATTTT.

The J gene is TRBJ1-1, the V gene TRBV2; the match to TRBD1 covers 7 bases. The V gene end was trimmed by 4 bases and the J gene end by 5 bases; junction bases not matched to a gene: 7. From germline, CDR1 is SNHLY and CDR2 FYNNEI. The CDR3 is 14 amino acids. The CDR3 nucleotides are TGTGCCAGCAGTGTTCATAGGGGGCGAACTGAAGCTTTCTTT. Protein product: CASSVHRGRTEAFF.

This clonotype was seen repeatedly, ten times or more. V and J are TRBV29-1 and TRBJ2-7; D call uncertain. CDR1 and CDR2 from the germline V gene are SQVTM and ANQGSEA. CDR3 length equals 12 residues. Trimming removed 5 bases from V and 0 bases from J, with 8 bases in between. The CDR3 DNA reads as TGCAGCGTTTGTGTGGACTCCTACGAGCAGTACTTC. Its protein product is CSVCVDSYEQYF.

This clonotype was seen a handful of times. This may be a read error, as it is one base from a much larger clone. The chain uses TRBV11-2 and TRBJ2-2; perhaps TRBD1 as D (6 bases). The CDR3 is 15 amino acids. Germline-derived CDR1 and CDR2 are SGHAT and FQNNGV. The CDR3, as DNA: TGTGCCGGCAGCTCTTACAGGGAGAGCACCGGGGAGCTGTTTTTT. Translated, it gives CAGSSYRESTGELFF.

As DNA, the CDR3 is TGCGCCAGCAGCCAAGTCTGGGACAGGGACTACGAGCAGTACTTC. Translating it yields CASSQVWDRDYEQYF. V and J are TRBV4-1 and TRBJ2-7; 9 bases match TRBD1. The germline V gene encodes CDR1 MGHRA and CDR2 YSYEKL. The CDR3 has 15 amino acids. The trim removed 1 base at V and 3 bases at J, leaving 4 bases unmatched.

This clonotype occurred many times. This chain uses TRBV15 with TRBJ1-1; no definite D call. The CDR3 has 14 amino acids. Germline CDR1 reads LNHNV; CDR2 reads YYDKDF (reference sequence). V shed 0 bases and J shed 4 bases, with 9 bases lying between them. CDR3 nucleotides: TGTGCCACCAGCAGAGATTTGGGGAGCACTGAAGCTTTCTTT. This sequence encodes CATSRDLGSTEAFF.

This chain joins TRBV4-3 and TRBJ1-1, with a tentative D call TRBD1 (5 bases). Trimming removed 1 base from V and 3 bases from J, with 12 bases in between. Looked up from germline, CDR1 is LGHNA and CDR2 is YSLEER. The CDR3 covers 15 residues. The CDR3, as DNA: TGCGCCAGCAGCCAAGTTTGGCAGGGTCACACTGAAGCTTTCTTT. This codes for CASSQVWQGHTEAFF.